This is a list of T cell receptor beta chains from one sample in a study of shared clonotypes between healthy human individuals. Sequencing was performed with immunoSEQ multiplex PCR; in TCRdb, only in-frame clones are kept and a portion is missing. The table includes about 1.1 million clones, about four fifths detected once. Sequencing was carried out using memory CD4+ T cells from PBMCs. Receptors originate from a man in his late teens or twenties in good health. Some clones in this sample may be carry-over from other donors' samples. CDR3s leave out the opening cysteine and the closing phenylalanine or tryptophan.

v_gene	len	j_gene	CDR3aa
TRBV27	13	TRBJ2-6	ASRAGGTGANVLT
TRBV11-3	11	TRBJ2-5	ASSLAGGETQY
TRBV30	11	TRBJ1-1	AWRSGPATEAF
TRBV12-5	11	TRBJ1-1	ASGLEPRTEAF
TRBV29-1	12	TRBJ1-4	SATEGGTNEKLF
TRBV6-1	14	TRBJ2-4	ASSEAWGGTKNIQY
TRBV29-1	13	TRBJ2-1	SGKLAGPSYNEQF
TRBV4-1	13	TRBJ1-2	ASSQGTGINYGYT
TRBV6-4	11	TRBJ1-4	ASSDPQGRKLF
TRBV6-6	14	TRBJ2-7	ASSYGSRKEGDEQY
TRBV7-2	13	TRBJ1-2	ASSLGFGGFYGYT
TRBV6-6	14	TRBJ1-5	ASSYGLGTGASPQH
TRBV5-4	14	TRBJ2-7	ASSPGGASGSYEQY
TRBV10-1	14	TRBJ1-5	ASRVTGTGRNQPQH
TRBV4-3	13	TRBJ2-7	ASFKGQANSYEQY
TRBV6-5	12	TRBJ1-1	ASSYWGENTEAF
TRBV2	11	TRBJ1-1	ASSNAEDTEAF
TRBV2	14	TRBJ2-2	ASSGTGVGLTGELF
TRBV4-2	14	TRBJ2-5	ASSQVRAGAGETQY
TRBV5-6	15	TRBJ2-1	ASSLSPGAPSSGEQF
TRBV4-2	13	TRBJ1-3	ASSRDTGSGNTIY
TRBV19	14	TRBJ1-3	ASSIVQRSSGNTIY
TRBV1	14	TRBJ2-7	TSSQEVKGLTYEQY
TRBV6-5	11	TRBJ1-1	ASSLDRGTEAF
TRBV6-5	13	TRBJ1-2	ASSYGTGFQGGYT
TRBV18	12	TRBJ1-1	ASSPVGPKTEAF
TRBV29-1	11	TRBJ2-3	SASGRGTDTQY
TRBV5-1	15	TRBJ2-2	ASSTPRERANTGELF
TRBV7-2	14	TRBJ2-7	ASSLAWGSGIAEQY
TRBV27	13	TRBJ2-5	ASSPRVGAQETQY
TRBV27	9	TRBJ2-1	ASSFFNEQF
TRBV5-1	13	TRBJ2-7	ASSAGQTASYEQY
TRBV5-1	13	TRBJ2-5	ASSRTPTVKETQY
TRBV7-3	11	TRBJ2-5	ASSLSTGETQY
TRBV5-4	12	TRBJ2-5	ASSFGTPQETQY
TRBV5-1	13	TRBJ1-1	ASTNRGRGNTEAF
TRBV6-4	14	TRBJ2-2	ASSDQTSRGTGELF
TRBV11-2	11	TRBJ1-5	ASSFGRNQPQH
TRBV7-2	12	TRBJ1-2	ASSLGTVNYGYT
TRBV7-6	10	TRBJ1-1	ASSALNTEAF
TRBV7-3	13	TRBJ1-4	ASSATGGPDEKLF
TRBV6-6	11	TRBJ1-5	ASSSGSRQPQH
TRBV15	13	TRBJ2-3	ATSREWGPSDTQY
TRBV11-2	14	TRBJ2-1	ASSLNRLAGGPGQF
TRBV5-1	14	TRBJ2-6	ASSLGGTSGANVLT
TRBV9	15	TRBJ2-1	ASSAALGGREGGEQF
TRBV10-3	11	TRBJ1-5	AISETRDQPQH
TRBV18	12	TRBJ1-1	ASSPRDWVTEAF
TRBV10-2	13	TRBJ2-1	ASSEYGRIYNEQF
TRBV9	11	TRBJ2-1	ASSVDQDNEQF
TRBV7-9	14	TRBJ2-1	ASSSSLAGGPGEQF
TRBV7-2	11	TRBJ1-5	ASSLSGGWPQH
TRBV5-1	11	TRBJ2-5	ASSPRMGETQY
TRBV15	13	TRBJ1-5	ATSRRPSLGQPQH
TRBV29-1	15	TRBJ2-1	SVEGPLAQSSYNEQF